This T cell receptor beta chain was identified during a study of T cell repertoires in cytomegalovirus infection. Study context: In public TCR beta signatures, there were indications of both CMV infection and matching HLA type.

Study-level points and caveats: HLA-C-restricted, CMV-specific TCR beta clonotypes were dominant ex vivo.

MiXCR was run by TCRdb on the reads, yielding one entry per CDR3 protein. In the table there are 100,000 to 150,000 distinct CDR3 sequences, roughly 9% of which are singletons. This clonotype was observed a handful of times. The antigen remains unidentified. Trimming removed 6 bases from V and 4 bases from J; junction bases left unmatched: 10. Germline V gene lookup returns CDR1 LNHDA and CDR2 SQIVND (reference sequence). The CDR3 totals 15 residues. The receptor comes from a human donor in good health (CMV status not recorded). Some clones in this sample may be carry-over from other donors' samples. The sample comprised PBMCs. The chain is built from TRBV19 and TRBJ1-1, with TRBD1 matching 8 bases. DNA of the CDR3: TGTGCCAGTAGGACGGACAGGGTTTTGGGCACTGAAGCTTTCTTT. Translating it yields CASRTDRVLGTEAFF.